The 3 T cell receptor beta chains presented below share a single source sample, sequenced in a study of vaccination and CD4 T cells after COVID-19. Their antigens are not known. Sequenced with the Oncomine TCR Beta short-read assay was DNA taken from cultured CD4+ T cells. One entry per CDR3 protein results from TCRdb running MiXCR on the PCR reads. The sample records around 16,000 distinct CDR3 sequences, just under 55% being singletons. Stated time point: late sampling 161 to 241 days after vaccination in a few convalescent patients. Treatment reported: approximately 9-day PBMC culture with coronavirus spike peptide pools or control peptides (ViraFEST assay). Source: CD4+ T cells from blood, cultured in vitro, taken about 7 months after SARS-CoV-2 vaccination. The receptors stem from a human donor who had recovered from COVID-19.

This clonotype came up a few times. The chain links TRBV7-8 to TRBJ2-5; D not certain. Germline V gene data show CDR1 as SGHVS and CDR2 as FQNEAQ. CDR3 length: 12 amino acids. V was clipped by 4 bases and J by 10 bases, with 13 bases between them. The CDR3 spells CASSSQMQDQYF. As DNA, the CDR3 is TGTGCCAGCAGCTCCCAGATGCAGGACCAGTACTTC.

This clonotype appeared a few times. The chain joins TRBV11-3 to TRBJ1-2, with a weak D call TRBD1 (5 bases). Trimming removed 6 bases at V and 1 base at J, with 9 bases between. The CDR3 spans 13 residues. The V gene's germline CDR1 is SGHNT and CDR2 YENEEA. CDR3 sequence (DNA): TGTGCCAGCAGTGGGGGAATTAACTATGGCTACACCTTC. This codes for CASSGGINYGYTF.

This chain links TRBV5-6 with TRBJ2-1, with 8 nucleotides matching TRBD1. Germline V gives CDR1 SGHDT, CDR2 YYEEEE. This CDR3 has 14 amino acids. With V trimmed by 4 bases and J by 6 bases, 6 bases remained unmatched. The CDR3 DNA reads as TGTGCCAGCAGCAGGGACAGGAGGGTCAATGAGCAGTTCTTC. Amino acids: CASSRDRRVNEQFF.